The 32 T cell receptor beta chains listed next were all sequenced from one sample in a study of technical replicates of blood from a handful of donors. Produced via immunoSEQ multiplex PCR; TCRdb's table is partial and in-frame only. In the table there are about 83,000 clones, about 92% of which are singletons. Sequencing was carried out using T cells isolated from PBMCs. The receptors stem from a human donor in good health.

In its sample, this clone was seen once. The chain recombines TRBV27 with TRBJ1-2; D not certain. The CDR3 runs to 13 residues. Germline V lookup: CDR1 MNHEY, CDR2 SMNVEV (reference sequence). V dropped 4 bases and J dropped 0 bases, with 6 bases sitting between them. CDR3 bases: TGTGCCAGCAGTTCTTTATCTAACTATGGCTACACCTTC. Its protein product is CASSSLSNYGYTF.

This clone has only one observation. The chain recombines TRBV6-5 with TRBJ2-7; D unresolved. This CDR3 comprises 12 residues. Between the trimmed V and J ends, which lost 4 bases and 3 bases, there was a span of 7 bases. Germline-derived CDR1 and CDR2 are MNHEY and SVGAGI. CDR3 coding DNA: TGTGCCAGCAGTTCAGTAAACTACGAGCAGTACTTC. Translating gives CASSSVNYEQYF.

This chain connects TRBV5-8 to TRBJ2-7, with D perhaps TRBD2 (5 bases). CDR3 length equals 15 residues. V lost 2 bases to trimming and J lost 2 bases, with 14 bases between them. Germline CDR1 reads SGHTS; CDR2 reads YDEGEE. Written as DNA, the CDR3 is TGTGCCAGCAGCTTAGCCGCTACGCGGGCCTACGAGCAGTACTTC. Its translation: CASSLAATRAYEQYF.

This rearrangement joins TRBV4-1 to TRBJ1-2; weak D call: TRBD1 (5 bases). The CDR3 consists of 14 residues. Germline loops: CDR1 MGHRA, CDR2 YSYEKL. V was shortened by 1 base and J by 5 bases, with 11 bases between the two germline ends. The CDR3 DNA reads TGCGCCAGCAGCCAAGGGCTGGCAGGGTATGGCTACACCTTC. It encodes CASSQGLAGYGYTF.

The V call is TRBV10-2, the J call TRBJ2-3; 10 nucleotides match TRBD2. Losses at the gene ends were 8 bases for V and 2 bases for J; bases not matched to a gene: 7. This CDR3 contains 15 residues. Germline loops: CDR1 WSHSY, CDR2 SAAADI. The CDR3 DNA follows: TGCGCCAGCCTTTCTAGCGGGGGCTTCACAGATACGCAGTATTTT. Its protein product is CASLSSGGFTDTQYF.

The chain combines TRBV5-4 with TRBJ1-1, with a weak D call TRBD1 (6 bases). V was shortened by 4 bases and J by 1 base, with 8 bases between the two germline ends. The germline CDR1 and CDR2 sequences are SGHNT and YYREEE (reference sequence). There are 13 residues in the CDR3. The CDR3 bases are TGTGCCAGCAGCATACAGGGGAACACTGAAGCTTTCTTT. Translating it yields CASSIQGNTEAFF.

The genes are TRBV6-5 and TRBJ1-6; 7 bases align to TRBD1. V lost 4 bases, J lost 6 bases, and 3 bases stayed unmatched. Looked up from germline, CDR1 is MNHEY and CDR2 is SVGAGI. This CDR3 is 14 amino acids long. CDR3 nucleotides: TGTGCCAGCAGTTTAGGGACAGCTAATTCACCCCTCCACTTT. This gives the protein CASSLGTANSPLHF.

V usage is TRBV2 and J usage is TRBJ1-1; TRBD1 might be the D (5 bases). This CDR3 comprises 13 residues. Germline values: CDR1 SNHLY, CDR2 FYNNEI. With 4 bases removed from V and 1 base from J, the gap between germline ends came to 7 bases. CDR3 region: CASSVQGNTEAFF. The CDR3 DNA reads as TGTGCCAGCAGTGTTCAGGGGAACACTGAAGCTTTCTTT.

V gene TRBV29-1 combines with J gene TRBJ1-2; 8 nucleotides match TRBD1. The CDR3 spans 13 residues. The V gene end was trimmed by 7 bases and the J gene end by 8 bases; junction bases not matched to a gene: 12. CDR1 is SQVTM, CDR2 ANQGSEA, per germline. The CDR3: CSARTGWGLGYTF. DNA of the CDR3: TGCAGCGCCCGGACAGGGTGGGGGTTGGGCTACACCTTC.

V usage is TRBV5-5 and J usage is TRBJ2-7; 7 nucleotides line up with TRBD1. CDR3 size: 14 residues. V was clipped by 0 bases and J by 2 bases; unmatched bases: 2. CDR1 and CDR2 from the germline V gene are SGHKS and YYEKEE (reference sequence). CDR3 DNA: TGTGCCAGCAGCTTGGGACAGGGCCCCTACGAGCAGTACTTC. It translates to CASSLGQGPYEQYF.

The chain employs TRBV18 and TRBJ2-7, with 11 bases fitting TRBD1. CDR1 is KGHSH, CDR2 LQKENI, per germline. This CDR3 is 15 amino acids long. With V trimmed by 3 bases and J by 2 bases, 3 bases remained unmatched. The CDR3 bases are TGTGCCAGCTCACCGGGACAGGGGGAGGCCTACGAGCAGTACTTC. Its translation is CASSPGQGEAYEQYF.

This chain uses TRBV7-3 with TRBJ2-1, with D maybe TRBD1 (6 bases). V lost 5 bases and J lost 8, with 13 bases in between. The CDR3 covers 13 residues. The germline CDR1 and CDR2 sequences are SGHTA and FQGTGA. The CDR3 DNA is TGTGCCAGCAGCCGACCAGGGGAAGATGAGCAGTTCTTC. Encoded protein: CASSRPGEDEQFF.

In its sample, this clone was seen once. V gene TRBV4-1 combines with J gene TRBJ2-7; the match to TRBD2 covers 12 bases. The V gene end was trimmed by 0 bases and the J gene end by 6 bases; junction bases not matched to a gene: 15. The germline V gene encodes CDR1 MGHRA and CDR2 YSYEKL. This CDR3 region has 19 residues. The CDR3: CASSQEWQRLAGDPLEQYF. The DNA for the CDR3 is TGCGCCAGCAGCCAAGAATGGCAACGACTAGCGGGAGACCCCCTCGAGCAGTACTTC.

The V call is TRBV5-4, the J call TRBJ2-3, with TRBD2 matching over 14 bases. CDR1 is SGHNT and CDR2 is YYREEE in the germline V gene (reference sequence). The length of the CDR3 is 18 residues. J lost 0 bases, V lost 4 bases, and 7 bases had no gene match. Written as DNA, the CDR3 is TGTGCCAGCAGCCCGCGACTAGCGGGGGGGCCAAGCACAGATACGCAGTATTTT. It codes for CASSPRLAGGPSTDTQYF.

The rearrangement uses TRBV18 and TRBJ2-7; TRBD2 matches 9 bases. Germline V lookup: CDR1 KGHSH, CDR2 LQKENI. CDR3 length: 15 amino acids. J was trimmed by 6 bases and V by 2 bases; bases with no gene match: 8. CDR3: CASSPSGGRASEQYF. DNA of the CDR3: TGTGCCAGCTCACCATCTGGCGGGAGGGCCTCCGAGCAGTACTTC.

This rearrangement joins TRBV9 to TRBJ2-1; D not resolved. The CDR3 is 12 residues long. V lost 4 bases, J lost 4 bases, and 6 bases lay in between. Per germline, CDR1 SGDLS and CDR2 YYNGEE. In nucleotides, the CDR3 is TGTGCCAGCAGCACCCGGTACAATGAGCAGTTCTTC. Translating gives CASSTRYNEQFF.

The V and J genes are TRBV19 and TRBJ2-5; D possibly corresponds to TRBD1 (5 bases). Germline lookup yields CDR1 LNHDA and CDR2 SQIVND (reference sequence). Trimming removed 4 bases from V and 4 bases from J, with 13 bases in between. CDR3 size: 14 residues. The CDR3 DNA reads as TGTGCCAGTAGTAAACCAGGGTGGAGAGAGACCCAGTACTTC. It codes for CASSKPGWRETQYF.

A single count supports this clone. CDR3 in amino acids: CAISGGLAGGLYEQYF. CDR3 nucleotide sequence: TGTGCCATCAGTGGGGGACTAGCGGGAGGGTTATACGAGCAGTACTTC. This chain connects TRBV10-3 to TRBJ2-7; TRBD2 matches 16 bases. After removal of 4 bases from V and 4 bases from J, the junction contained 4 bases not matched to a gene. The CDR3 covers 16 residues. Germline CDR1 and CDR2: ENHRY and SYGVKD.

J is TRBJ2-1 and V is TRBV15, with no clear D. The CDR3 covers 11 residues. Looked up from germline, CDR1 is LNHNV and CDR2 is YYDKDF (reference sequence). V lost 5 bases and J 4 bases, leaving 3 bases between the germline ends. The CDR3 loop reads CATSSYNEQFF. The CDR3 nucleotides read TGTGCCACCAGCTCTTACAATGAGCAGTTCTTC.

DNA for the CDR3: TGTGCCAGCAGCTGGAGACAGGGTGCAACTGAAGCTTTCTTT. This sequence encodes CASSWRQGATEAFF. This chain uses TRBV7-8 with TRBJ1-1; 7 bases are a match to TRBD1. The CDR3 has 14 residues. The germline V gene encodes CDR1 SGHVS and CDR2 FQNEAQ. V dropped 4 bases and J dropped 5; count of bases not matched to a gene: 7.

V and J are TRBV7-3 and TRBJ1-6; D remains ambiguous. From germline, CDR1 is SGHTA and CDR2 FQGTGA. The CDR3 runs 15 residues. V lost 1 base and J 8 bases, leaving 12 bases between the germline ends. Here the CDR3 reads CASSLRSIGDSPLHF. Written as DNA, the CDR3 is TGTGCCAGCAGCTTAAGGTCAATCGGGGATTCACCCCTCCACTTT. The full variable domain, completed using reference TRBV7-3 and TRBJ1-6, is GAGVSQTPSNKVTEKGKYVELRCDPISGHTALYWYRQSLGQGPEFLIYFQGTGAADDSGLPNDRFFAVRPEGSVSTLKIQRTERGDSAVYLCASSLRSIGDSPLHFGNGTRLTVT.

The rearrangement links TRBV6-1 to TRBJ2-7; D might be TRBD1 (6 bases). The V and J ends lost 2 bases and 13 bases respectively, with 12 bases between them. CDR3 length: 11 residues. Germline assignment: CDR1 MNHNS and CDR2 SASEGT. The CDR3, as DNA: TGTGCCAGCAGTGAACGACAGGCAATATACTTC. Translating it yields CASSERQAIYF.

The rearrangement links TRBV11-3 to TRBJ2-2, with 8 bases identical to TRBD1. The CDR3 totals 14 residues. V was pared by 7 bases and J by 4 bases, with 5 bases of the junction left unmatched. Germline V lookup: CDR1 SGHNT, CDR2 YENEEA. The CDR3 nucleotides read TGTGCCAGCATCGGACAGGGTGCCACCGGGGAGCTGTTTTTT. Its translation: CASIGQGATGELFF.

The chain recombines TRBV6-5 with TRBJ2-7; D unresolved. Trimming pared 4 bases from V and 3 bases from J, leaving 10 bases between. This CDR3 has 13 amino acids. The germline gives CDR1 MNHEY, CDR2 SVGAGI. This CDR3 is CASSSPVLYEQYF. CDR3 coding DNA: TGTGCCAGCAGTTCCCCGGTCCTCTACGAGCAGTACTTC.

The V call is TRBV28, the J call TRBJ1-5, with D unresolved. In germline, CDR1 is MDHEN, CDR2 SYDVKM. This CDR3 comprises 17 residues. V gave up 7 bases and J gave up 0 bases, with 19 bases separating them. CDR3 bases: TGTGCCAGCATCCCTAAGGCTGGGAGGTATAGCAATCAGCCCCAGCATTTT. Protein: CASIPKAGRYSNQPQHF.

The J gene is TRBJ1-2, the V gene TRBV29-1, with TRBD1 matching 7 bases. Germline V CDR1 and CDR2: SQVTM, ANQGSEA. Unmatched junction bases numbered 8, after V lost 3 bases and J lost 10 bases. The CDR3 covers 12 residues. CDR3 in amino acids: CSVEDRSGAYTF. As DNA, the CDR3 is TGCAGCGTTGAGGACAGGTCAGGGGCCTACACCTTC.

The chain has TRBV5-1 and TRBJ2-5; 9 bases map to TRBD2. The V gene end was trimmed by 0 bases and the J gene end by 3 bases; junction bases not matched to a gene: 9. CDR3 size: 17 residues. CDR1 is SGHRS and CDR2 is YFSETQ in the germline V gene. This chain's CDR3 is CASSLGVAGEWEETQYF. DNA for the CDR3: TGCGCCAGCAGCTTGGGGGTAGCGGGAGAGTGGGAAGAGACCCAGTACTTC.

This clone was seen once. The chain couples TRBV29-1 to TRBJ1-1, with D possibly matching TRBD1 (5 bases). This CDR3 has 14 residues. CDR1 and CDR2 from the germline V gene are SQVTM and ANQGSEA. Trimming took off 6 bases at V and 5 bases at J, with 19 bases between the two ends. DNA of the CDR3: TGCAGCGTCGGACGGGGGGGGATTAATACTGAAGCTTTCTTT. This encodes CSVGRGGINTEAFF. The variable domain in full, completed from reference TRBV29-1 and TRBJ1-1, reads SAVISQKPSRDICQRGTSLTIQCQVDSQVTMMFWYRQQPGQSLTLIATANQGSEATYESGFVIDKFPISRPNLTFSTLTVSNMSPEDSSIYLCSVGRGGINTEAFFGQGTRLTVV.

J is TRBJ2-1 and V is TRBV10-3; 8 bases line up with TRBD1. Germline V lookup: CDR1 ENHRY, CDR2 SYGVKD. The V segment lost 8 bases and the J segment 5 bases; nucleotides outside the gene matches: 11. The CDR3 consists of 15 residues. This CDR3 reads CAIGAGTGTNNEQFF. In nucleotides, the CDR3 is TGTGCCATCGGCGCCGGGACAGGAACCAACAATGAGCAGTTCTTC.

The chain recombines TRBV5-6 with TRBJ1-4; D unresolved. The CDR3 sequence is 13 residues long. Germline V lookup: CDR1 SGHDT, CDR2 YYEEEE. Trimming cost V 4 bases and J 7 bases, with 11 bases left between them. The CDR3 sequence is CASSNRVGEKLFF. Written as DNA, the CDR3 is TGTGCCAGCAGCAACCGAGTCGGTGAAAAACTGTTTTTT.

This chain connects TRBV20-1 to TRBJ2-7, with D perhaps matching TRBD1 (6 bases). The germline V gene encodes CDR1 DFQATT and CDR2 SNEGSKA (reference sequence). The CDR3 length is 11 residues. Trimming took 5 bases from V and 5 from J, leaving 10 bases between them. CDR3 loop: CSAGGPNEQYF. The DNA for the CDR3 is TGCAGTGCTGGGGGCCCTAACGAGCAGTACTTC.

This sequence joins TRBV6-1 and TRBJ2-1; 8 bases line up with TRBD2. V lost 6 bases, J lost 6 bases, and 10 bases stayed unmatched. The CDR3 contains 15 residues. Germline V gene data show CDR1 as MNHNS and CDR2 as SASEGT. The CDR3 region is CASRPAPGLANEQFF. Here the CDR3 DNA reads TGTGCCAGCAGACCCGCCCCAGGACTAGCCAATGAGCAGTTCTTC.